The T cell receptor beta chain described here comes from a study of tissue T cells after allogeneic stem cell transplantation. Study conclusions and caveats: Some tissue clones might be persisting host cells; their alloreactivity or antigen specificity was not determined.

TCRbeta CDR3 was sequenced at survey depth with template counts. The table came from immunoSEQ multiplex PCR; TCRdb's copy has only in-frame clones and leaves some out. The sample lists about 20,000 clones; 72% were seen once. The CDR3 extends over 16 amino acids. Germline CDR1 reads MNHDT; CDR2 reads YYDKIL. Trimming took 1 base from V and 0 from J, leaving 9 bases between them. In the case of this clone: What it binds is not known. Gene names refer to mouse genes. The read ends 1 residue shy of where the CDR3 ends; the end is completed using the germline J gene.

This TCR was sampled from a female BALB/c mouse in good health. Strain MHC haplotype: H2-d. Sequencing was performed on spleen. This chain links TRBV17 with TRBJ1-4; the D is unclear. The part of the CDR3 DNA that was read is TGTGCTAGCAGTAGAGCGGCAGAAATTTCCAACGAAAGATTATTT. Residues: CASSRAAEISNERLF. The whole CDR3 protein reads CASSRAAEISNERLFF.